This T cell receptor (beta chain) was recovered during a study of regulatory T cells in long-lasting Graves disease. Study observations and caveats: The persistent group shared 2,700 or so public clonotypes, more than the approximately 1,000 shared by new patients.

In this sample, this clonotype turned up a few times. No antigen is known for it. Time point given: persistent/refractory GD, antithyroid drugs over 5 years with positive TRAb. Following extraction of RNA from PBMCs, that RNA was used to make the TCR library. Peripheral blood, at about 10 milliliters, went into EDTA tubes. Combining iRepertoire HTBI primers with Arm-PCR of CDR3 regions, the authors built TCR beta libraries. TCRdb fed the multiplex PCR reads into MiXCR, producing one record per CDR3 protein. The sample contains about 290,000 distinct CDR3 sequences, roughly 21% of which appear only once. The CDR3 extends over 15 amino acids. The junction had 9 bases not matched to a gene; V was cut back by 5 bases and J by 2 bases. Germline V gene data show CDR1 as DFQATT and CDR2 as SNEGSKA (reference sequence).

Sequences were derived from peripheral blood mononuclear cells (PBMCs), sampled when the disease was refractory, from a patient treated with antithyroid drugs. V gene TRBV20-1 combines with J gene TRBJ2-7, with 10 bases matching TRBD2. This TCR was sampled from a female donor with Graves disease. The CDR3 is CSAVQSGRVPYEQYF. The CDR3 DNA sequence: TGCAGTGCTGTTCAGAGCGGGAGGGTACCCTACGAGCAGTACTTC.